This T cell receptor beta chain stems from a study of CXCR3-negative and CXCR3-positive naive CD8 T cells. Study observations and caveats: Against CXCR3-negative naive cells, CXCR3-positive naive cells showed more hydrophobic TRB CDR3s. Expression of CXCR3 was partially reduced after cryopreservation, and fresh PBMCs were used in most assays. The TRBV-TRBJ usage of naive CXCR3-negative and CXCR3-positive cells was similar, but that of memory cells differed. From TRB CDR3 properties, TCR strength was inferred; surface CD5 did not differ between naive subsets.

A note on this clonotype: What it binds is unknown.

Naive CD8+ T cells had a CD45RO-CCR7+CD27+CD95- phenotype. Germline V CDR1 and CDR2: MNHNY, SVGAGI (reference sequence). The CDR3 spans 14 residues. All TRB cDNA libraries came from 5' RACE performed with UMI labels. After re-calling the 5' RACE reads, TCRdb lists one entry per CDR3 protein, DNA absent. The sample totals 6,500 to 8,000 distinct CDR3 sequences. The TCR originated in a human donor in good health. Some clones in this sample may be carry-over from other donors' samples. Sequencing was done on a sample of naive CXCR3+ CD8+ T cells from blood. Described subset: CD45RO-CCR7+CD27+CD95- naive CD8+ T cells expressing CXCR3 (TNR3+). The genes are TRBV6-6 and TRBJ1-1; no DNA is available, so the TRBD1 call from TCRdb remains unchecked. CDR3 region: CASIPRQDSTEAFF.